The present entry profiles one T cell receptor beta chain with its context. This clone was detected only once. The clone's antigen remains unknown. Per-base quality was not reported, and no clone a single base away is much larger than it. In light of the paper, this sample's time point label describes: cells obtained before transplantation from donor or recipient. CD3+CD4+ and CD3+CD8+ populations were FACS-sorted from unstimulated pre-transplant donor and recipient cells taken from spleen or lymph nodes. The library was generated by the immunoSEQ multiplex PCR assay. For most patients, genomic DNA was isolated using the Qiagen DNeasy Blood and Tissue Kit and was shipped frozen to Adaptive Biotechnologies for TCR sequencing. For most patients, genomic DNA was subjected to high-throughput TCR-beta CDR3 sequencing by Adaptive Biotechnologies. For the original study's pipeline: Adaptive's ImmunoSEQ software was the source of the TCR sequencing data for 18 patients, while three other patients were processed with MiXCR and VDJtools. To correct CD4 versus CD8 sorting errors, sequences present in both subsets at a frequency ratio below 5:1 were removed. CDR3 nucleotide sequences shared between donor and recipient were removed because the origin of such sequences could not be assigned. To be classed as alloreactive, a clone needed at least 2-fold expansion over unstimulated cells and a minimum CFSE-low frequency of 0.002% (template counts) or 0.001% (read counts). Mappable clones were those detected in sequenced pre-transplant spleen, lymph node, or MLR CFSE-low populations of the donor or recipient. Cumulative frequency of alloreactive clones was calculated as a percentage of all sequences weighted by copy number. TCRdb mirrors the immuneACCESS table, restricted to in-frame sequences. Some clones are absent from its copies; in checked studies, under half trace to an unresolved V gene, and the reason for the others is unknown. V and J calls and clone size are copied from that table; D and trimming were computed from the DNA. A total of tens of thousands of clones appear in this sample, around 95% of them only once. The ten top clones hold under 0.3% of the sample.

These data originate in a study of graft-versus-host responses after intestinal transplantation (dated by TCRdb to 2020 to 2022). About the investigation overall: Multivisceral, liver-intestinal, or isolated intestinal transplants were received by the recipients. Anti-thymocyte globulin induction was given to all recipients, followed by maintenance tacrolimus and steroids for approximately three years. Bulk TCR-beta CDR3 sequencing was used to track graft-versus-host and host-versus-graft alloreactive T cell clones in the graft, circulation and bone marrow after intestinal transplantation. To identify alloreactive clones, pre-transplant mixed lymphocyte reaction products were sequenced and compared with unstimulated pre-transplant donor and recipient T cells. The cohort enrolled about two dozen intestinal transplant recipients, one of whom was a retransplant, and a few patients without pretransplant specimens were excluded. Donor T cell macrochimerism was defined as a peak of at least 4% donor T cells among recipient peripheral blood mononuclear cells. Instead of going to the commercial service, samples from a few later patients were sequenced in-house on an Illumina MiSeq and processed with MiXCR. General conclusions and limits of the study: GvH clones were found in recipient bone marrow, and some of the GvH clones appeared earlier in ileal mucosa or blood, which is consistent with an intestinal mucosal origin. Early after transplant, peak levels of circulating GvH clones were associated with declines in HvG clones. The conclusions were limited by the relatively low number and heterogeneity of the intestinal transplant patients. Patients with donor T cell macrochimerism had high GvH to HvG T cell clonal ratios in their allografts.

The germline V gene sets CDR1 to SGHTS and CDR2 to YDEGEE. The CDR3 runs 15 amino acids, cysteine and phenylalanine included. Of the read, only the CDR3 DNA is kept; its 45 bases are in frame from base 1. Cut back by 2 bases and 6 bases, the V and J ends lie 18 bases apart. Recombination connected TRBV5-8 to TRBJ2-7, with TRBD1 perhaps the D gene, on 6 matching bases. The sequenced sample was unstimulated CD8+ T cells sorted from spleen or lymph node cells, obtained before transplant. The clonotype comes from a human donor who was the organ donor for an intestinal transplant. The DNA is as follows: TGTGCCAGCAGCTTACCAACCGGGACAATTCTCGAGCAGTACTTC. Its protein product is CASSLPTGTILEQYF.